This section outlines one T cell receptor (beta chain) sequence together with its context. No antigen is known for it. The CDR3 runs 19 residues. Trimming left V 3 bases short and J 2 bases short, with 21 bases between. Germline V gives CDR1 SGDLS, CDR2 YYNGEE. Samples with a second dose at about 4 or about 12 weeks were pooled together. Sequenced by immunoSEQ multiplex PCR; TCRdb stores in-frame clones only, minus some. Among roughly 98,000 clones listed, approximately 84% were seen once. These data are taken from a study of T cell responses to AZD1222 COVID-19 vaccine. General study results and limits: Spike-specific TCR breadth and depth both grew after two AZD1222 doses.

The starting material was peripheral blood, obtained 28 days after the second AZD1222 dose. The rearrangement uses TRBV9 and TRBJ2-6, with D possibly being TRBD1 (6 bases). The sequence came from an adult who received the AZD1222 COVID-19 vaccine. This CDR3 reads CASSGTLKGDGPGANVLTF. CDR3 nucleotides: TGTGCCAGCAGCGGCACGTTAAAGGGGGACGGGCCTGGGGCCAACGTCCTGACTTTC.